This record looks at one T cell receptor beta chain sequence and its context. This record comes from a study of shared clonotypes between healthy human individuals. V was trimmed by 2 bases and J by 2 bases, leaving 15 bases between them. CDR3 size: 16 residues. Germline lookup yields CDR1 SNHLY and CDR2 FYNNEI. Repertoires were generated with immunoSEQ multiplex PCR, while TCRdb's copy carries only in-frame clones and drops some. The repertoire includes 550,000 to 850,000 clones, 55% to 75% of them detected once, and about 1.7% sits in the top ten. The clonotype comes from a woman in her twenties or thirties in good health. The source material was memory CD4+ T cells sorted from blood. The subset was: CD45RA-negative fraction. The genes are TRBV2 and TRBJ2-5; unclear D gene. The CDR3 bases are TGTGCCAGCAGTGAAACCCCGGGTTTGGGGCAAGAGACCCAGTACTTC. This sequence encodes CASSETPGLGQETQYF.